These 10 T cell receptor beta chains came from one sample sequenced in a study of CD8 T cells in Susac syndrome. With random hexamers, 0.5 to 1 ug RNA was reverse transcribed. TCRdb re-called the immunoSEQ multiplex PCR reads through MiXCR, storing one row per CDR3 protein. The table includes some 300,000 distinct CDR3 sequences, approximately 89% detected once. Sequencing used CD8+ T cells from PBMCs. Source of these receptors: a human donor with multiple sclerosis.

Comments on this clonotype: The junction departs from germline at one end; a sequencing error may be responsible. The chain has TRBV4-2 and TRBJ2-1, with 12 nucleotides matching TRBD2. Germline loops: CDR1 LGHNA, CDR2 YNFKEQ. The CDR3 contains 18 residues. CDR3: CASSQESLAGGPVDEHFF. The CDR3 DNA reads TGTGCCAGCAGCCAAGAGTCCCTAGCGGGGGGGCCGGTGGATGAGCACTTCTTC.

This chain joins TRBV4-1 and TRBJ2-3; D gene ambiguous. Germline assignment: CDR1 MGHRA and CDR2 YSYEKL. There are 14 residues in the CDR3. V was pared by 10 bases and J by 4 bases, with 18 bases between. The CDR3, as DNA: TGCGCCACCGCGAGTCTTGTTGCGTCAGATACGCAGTATTTT. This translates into CATASLVASDTQYF.

CDR3 loop: CASSAGTSGKGSYEQYF. The CDR3 region has the DNA TGTGCCAGCAGCGCCGGGACTAGCGGGAAAGGGTCCTACGAGCAGTACTTC. The chain is built from TRBV7-9 and TRBJ2-7, with 13 bases aligning to TRBD2. The CDR3 totals 17 residues. The junction had 8 bases not matched to a gene; V was cut back by 5 bases and J by 1 base. The germline V gene has CDR1 SEHNR and CDR2 FQNEAQ (reference sequence).

This CDR3 reads CASSVFPAGTGELFF. The CDR3, as DNA: TGTGCCAGCAGCGTCTTCCCGGCGGGCACCGGGGAGCTGTTTTTT. The chain combines TRBV9 with TRBJ2-2, with D tentatively TRBD2 (5 bases). CDR3 length: 15 residues. The V gene's germline CDR1 is SGDLS and CDR2 YYNGEE. Trimming stripped 2 bases from V and 4 bases from J, with 12 bases between.

The CDR3 DNA follows: TGTGCCAGCAGTTTACTCCGGGAGAACGAGCAGTACTTC. This gives the protein CASSLLRENEQYF. The chain uses TRBV28 and TRBJ2-7; a weak D match, TRBD2 (6 bases). V lost 2 bases, J lost 5 bases, and 10 bases lay in between. The CDR3 has 13 residues. Germline CDR1 is MDHEN and CDR2 is SYDVKM.

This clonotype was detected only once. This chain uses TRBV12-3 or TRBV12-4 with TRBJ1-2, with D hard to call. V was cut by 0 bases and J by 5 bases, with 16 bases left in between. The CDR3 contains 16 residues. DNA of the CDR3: TGTGCCAGCAGTTTAGCTGGAGGTGGAGGGTGGTATGGCTACACCTTC. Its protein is CASSLAGGGGWYGYTF.

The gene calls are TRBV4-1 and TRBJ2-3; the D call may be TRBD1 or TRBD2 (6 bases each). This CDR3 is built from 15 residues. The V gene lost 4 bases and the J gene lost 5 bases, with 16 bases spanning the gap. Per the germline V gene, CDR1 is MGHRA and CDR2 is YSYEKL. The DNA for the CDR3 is TGCGCCAGCAGCCTACTCGGGGGCTCGGGAGATACGCAGTATTTT. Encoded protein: CASSLLGGSGDTQYF.

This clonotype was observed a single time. CDR3 region: CSARDPRGYLYGYTF. CDR3 sequence (DNA): TGCAGTGCTAGAGACCCCCGAGGGTACCTCTATGGCTACACCTTC. The J gene is TRBJ1-2, the V gene TRBV20-1, with D unresolved. Trimming cost V 0 bases and J 4 bases, with 15 bases left between them. Germline CDR1 is DFQATT and CDR2 is SNEGSKA (reference sequence). CDR3 length: 15 amino acids.

In nucleotides, the CDR3 is TGCAGTGCTGTCTCCACCGGGGAGCTGTTTTTT. Its protein product is CSAVSTGELFF. The gene calls are TRBV20-1 and TRBJ2-2; no clear D gene. CDR1 DFQATT and CDR2 SNEGSKA come from the germline V gene (reference sequence). The length of the CDR3 is 11 residues. Trimming removed 5 bases from V and 4 bases from J, with 5 bases in between.

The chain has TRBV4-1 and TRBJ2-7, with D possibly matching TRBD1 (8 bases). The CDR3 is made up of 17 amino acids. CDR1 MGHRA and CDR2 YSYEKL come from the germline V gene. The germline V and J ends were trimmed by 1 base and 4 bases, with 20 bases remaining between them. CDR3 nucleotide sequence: TGCGCCAGCAGCCAAGGAGGAAGAACAGGGGGAGGGTACGAGCAGTACTTC. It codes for CASSQGGRTGGGYEQYF.